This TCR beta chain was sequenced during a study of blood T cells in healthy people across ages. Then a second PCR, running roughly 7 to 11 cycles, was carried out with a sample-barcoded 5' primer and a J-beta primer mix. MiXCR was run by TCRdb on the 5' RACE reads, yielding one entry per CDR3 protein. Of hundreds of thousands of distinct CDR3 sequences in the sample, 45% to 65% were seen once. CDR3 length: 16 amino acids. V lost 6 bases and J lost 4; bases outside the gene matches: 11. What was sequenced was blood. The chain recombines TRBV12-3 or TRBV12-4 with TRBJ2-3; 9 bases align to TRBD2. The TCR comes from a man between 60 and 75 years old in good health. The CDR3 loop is CASRTFAGGSADTQYF. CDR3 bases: TGTGCCAGCAGGACCTTCGCGGGGGGGTCCGCAGATACGCAGTATTTT.